The 25 T cell receptor beta chains below were found in one sample sequenced in a study of blood T cell repertoires in COVID-19 (dated by TCRdb to between 2020 and 2021). Libraries were prepared through the immunoSEQ multiplex PCR assay. Entries here come from immuneACCESS through TCRdb and include only in-frame sequences with V and J called. Some clones fail to appear in such tables; in the studies checked, an unresolved V gene covers under half of the shortfall, and the cause of the remainder is unknown. This sample is represented by approximately 210,000 clones; about nine tenths of them were singletons. The ten biggest clones cover less than 0.75% of the sample. Input material: peripheral blood. These receptors were taken from a man in his forties with acute or convalescent COVID-19.

CDR3 loop: CASTDSGRGKETQYF. CDR3 in DNA: TGTGCCAGCACCGATAGCGGGAGGGGGAAAGAGACCCAGTACTTC. J is TRBJ2-5 and V is TRBV28; 11 bases agree with TRBD2. Germline loops: CDR1 MDHEN, CDR2 SYDVKM. The CDR3 spans 15 residues. The junction had 7 bases not matched to a gene; V was cut back by 7 bases and J by 3 bases.

J is TRBJ1-4 and V is TRBV7-9; TRBD1 matches 8 bases. Per germline, CDR1 SEHNR and CDR2 FQNEAQ (reference sequence). This CDR3 contains 16 residues. The J segment lost 2 bases and the V segment lost 5 bases, leaving 7 bases of the junction unmatched. CDR3: CASSQGTGGTNEKLFF. The CDR3 DNA follows: TGTGCCAGCAGCCAAGGAACAGGGGGTACTAATGAAAAACTGTTTTTT.

The rearrangement links TRBV27 to TRBJ2-2; 8 bases are a match to TRBD2. The CDR3 runs 19 residues. Germline CDR1 reads MNHEY; CDR2 reads SMNVEV (reference sequence). The trim removed 4 bases at V and 2 bases at J, leaving 15 bases unmatched. The CDR3 coding sequence is TGTGCCAGCAGTTCCCTCCTCGGCGGGAGGTTGCGAAACACCGGGGAGCTGTTTTTT. Translated: CASSSLLGGRLRNTGELFF.

V is TRBV3-1 (or the pseudogene TRBV3-2) and J is TRBJ2-7; 7 bases fit TRBD2. Germline trimming cut 4 bases from V and 0 bases from J; bases unmatched to any gene: 12. This CDR3 spans 17 amino acids. The germline V gene has CDR1 LGHDT and CDR2 YNNKEL (reference sequence). The CDR3 coding sequence is TGTGCCAGCAGCCGACAGTTGGGGGGGATTTACTCCTACGAGCAGTACTTC. This encodes CASSRQLGGIYSYEQYF.

The chain combines TRBV6-1 with TRBJ1-2, with D unresolved. This CDR3 comprises 13 residues. Germline V gene lookup returns CDR1 MNHNS and CDR2 SASEGT. Trimming left V 2 bases short and J 9 bases short, with 13 bases between. The CDR3 loop is CASSEIEGRSYTF. CDR3 in DNA: TGTGCCAGCAGTGAAATCGAGGGTCGAAGCTACACCTTC.

This clone was found once. The genes are TRBV19 and TRBJ2-5; TRBD2 agrees at 8 bases. Germline V gives CDR1 LNHDA, CDR2 SQIVND (reference sequence). J gave up 1 base and V 5 bases, and 3 bases lay outside the gene matches. CDR3 size: 14 residues. The CDR3, as DNA: TGTGCCAGTAGTCCAGCGGGGGCCCAAGAGACCCAGTACTTC. Amino acid sequence: CASSPAGAQETQYF.

This sequence joins TRBV19 and TRBJ1-1; D is unresolved. Germline CDR1 is LNHDA and CDR2 is SQIVND (reference sequence). V lost 5 bases and J 4 bases, leaving 11 bases between the germline ends. This CDR3 region has 13 residues. The chain's CDR3 is CASSEGRSTEAFF. CDR3 DNA: TGTGCCAGTAGTGAGGGTAGGAGCACTGAAGCTTTCTTT.

Regarding this clone: Different DNA sequences within this sample yield the same CDR3. The V gene is TRBV5-1, the J gene TRBJ1-5; tentative D call: TRBD1 (6 bases). Germline assignment: CDR1 SGHRS and CDR2 YFSETQ. The length of the CDR3 is 15 residues. The V end lost 0 bases, the J end lost 2 bases, and 9 bases lay between the germline ends. This CDR3 reads CASSLVPGGNQPQHF. CDR3 nucleotide sequence: TGCGCCAGCAGCTTGGTGCCAGGGGGCAATCAGCCCCAGCATTTT.

The V gene is TRBV27, the J gene TRBJ2-5, with 12 bases that match TRBD2. Germline V gene lookup returns CDR1 MNHEY and CDR2 SMNVEV (reference sequence). CDR3 length: 18 amino acids. The V segment lost 4 bases and the J segment 6 bases; nucleotides outside the gene matches: 15. In DNA, the CDR3 is TGTGCCAGCAGTTCCCTTATTCTGACTAGCGGGAGCGGGAAGACCCAGTACTTC. It codes for CASSSLILTSGSGKTQYF.

The gene calls are TRBV25-1 and TRBJ1-4; D may be TRBD1 (5 bases). The germline V gene encodes CDR1 MGHDK and CDR2 SYGVNS. There are 15 residues in the CDR3. Trimming stripped 5 bases from V and 4 bases from J, with 14 bases between. CDR3: CASSPVEGNNEKLFF. CDR3 in DNA: TGTGCCAGCAGTCCTGTGGAGGGGAATAATGAAAAACTGTTTTTT.

The V and J genes are TRBV29-1 and TRBJ1-3; D unclear. The germline CDR1 and CDR2 sequences are SQVTM and ANQGSEA. Trimming stripped 7 bases from V and 3 bases from J, with 10 bases between. The CDR3 length is 12 residues. CDR3 loop: CSAAGYGNTIYF. The CDR3 DNA reads TGCAGCGCCGCGGGTTATGGAAACACCATATATTTT. Looking up the rest from reference TRBV29-1 and TRBJ1-3 gives the full variable domain: SAVISQKPSRDICQRGTSLTIQCQVDSQVTMMFWYRQQPGQSLTLIATANQGSEATYESGFVIDKFPISRPNLTFSTLTVSNMSPEDSSIYLCSAAGYGNTIYFGEGSWLTVV.

V and J are TRBV7-9 and TRBJ1-6; 9 bases align to TRBD1. The CDR3 totals 17 residues. V shed 5 bases and J 0 bases; nucleotides not matched to a gene: 5. CDR1 and CDR2 (germline): SEHNR, FQNEAQ (reference sequence). This CDR3 reads CASSPGQGSSYNSPLHF. In DNA, the CDR3 is TGTGCCAGCAGCCCCGGACAGGGGAGCTCCTATAATTCACCCCTCCACTTT.

J is TRBJ2-7 and V is TRBV27; 8 bases match TRBD2. V gave up 5 bases and J gave up 9 bases; unmatched junction bases: 12. From germline, CDR1 is MNHEY and CDR2 SMNVEV (reference sequence). This CDR3 contains 14 residues. The CDR3 region has the DNA TGTGCCAGCAGTCCCGGGACTAGATTTACGATGCAGTACTTC. Amino acids: CASSPGTRFTMQYF.

The chain carries TRBV28 and TRBJ2-7, with 10 bases aligning to TRBD2. The V segment lost 3 bases and the J segment 5 bases; nucleotides outside the gene matches: 16. The germline CDR1 and CDR2 sequences are MDHEN and SYDVKM. The CDR3 spans 18 residues. CDR3 sequence (DNA): TGTGCCAGCAGTTTGGGCAGCGGGAGGGCCTCAGTGGGTCACGAGCAGTACTTC. It encodes CASSLGSGRASVGHEQYF.

V and J are TRBV30 and TRBJ1-5; D possibly corresponds to TRBD1 (5 bases). The V and J ends lost 0 bases and 3 bases respectively, with 12 bases between them. This CDR3 has 15 residues. CDR1 and CDR2 (germline): GTSNPN, SVGIG (reference sequence). DNA for the CDR3: TGTGCCTGGAGTGTAGTGGGGCAGCTCAATCAGCCCCAGCATTTT. This codes for CAWSVVGQLNQPQHF. Based on the CDR3 plus reference TRBV30 and TRBJ1-5, the full variable domain is SQTIHQWPATLVQPVGSPLSLECTVEGTSNPNLYWYRQAAGRGLQLLFYSVGIGQISSEVPQNLSASRPQDRQFILSSKKLLLSDSGFYLCAWSVVGQLNQPQHFGDGTRLSIL.

The rearrangement links TRBV27 to TRBJ2-5; D is perhaps TRBD2 (5 bases). In germline, CDR1 is MNHEY, CDR2 SMNVEV (reference sequence). CDR3 length: 14 amino acids. V was shortened by 7 bases and J by 6 bases, with 18 bases between the two germline ends. The CDR3 protein is CASTPVGLGKTQYF. The CDR3 coding sequence is TGTGCCAGCACCCCTGTGGGCCTCGGGAAGACCCAGTACTTC.

V and J are TRBV27 and TRBJ2-7; 9 bases match TRBD2. The CDR3 spans 15 residues. Germline CDR1 reads MNHEY; CDR2 reads SMNVEV (reference sequence). V lost 2 bases to trimming and J lost 2 bases; unmatched junction nucleotides: 4. The CDR3 loop reads CASSLKGLAAYEQYF. CDR3 nucleotides: TGTGCCAGCAGTTTAAAGGGACTAGCTGCCTACGAGCAGTACTTC.

The chain combines TRBV3-1 (or the pseudogene TRBV3-2) with TRBJ1-6, with D possibly being TRBD1 (5 bases). V was pared by 0 bases and J by 9 bases, with 9 bases between. The CDR3 totals 14 residues. CDR1 is LGHDT and CDR2 is YNNKEL in the germline V gene (reference sequence). As DNA, the CDR3 is TGTGCCAGCAGCCAAGATATGGGGGGTTCACCCCTCCACTTT. Encoded protein: CASSQDMGGSPLHF.

This chain links TRBV4-3 with TRBJ2-2, with 7 bases that match TRBD1. J was trimmed by 6 bases and V by 0 bases; bases with no gene match: 4. This CDR3 is 15 amino acids long. Germline V lookup: CDR1 LGHNA, CDR2 YSLEER. The CDR3 sequence: CASSQENRGPGELFF. DNA for the CDR3: TGCGCCAGCAGCCAAGAAAACAGGGGTCCCGGGGAGCTGTTTTTT.

This clone showed up just once. As DNA, the CDR3 is TGTGCCAGCAGTTTGGACAGTTCAGGTCCCTACGAGCAGTACTTC. Translation: CASSLDSSGPYEQYF. The chain links TRBV27 to TRBJ2-7; tentative D call: TRBD1 (6 bases). The CDR3 has 15 residues. CDR1 is MNHEY, CDR2 SMNVEV, per germline (reference sequence). Trimming took 3 bases from V and 2 from J, leaving 14 bases between them.

V and J are TRBV10-3 and TRBJ2-7, with D possibly TRBD2 on 6 matching bases. Trimming took off 6 bases at V and 2 bases at J, with 17 bases between the two ends. This CDR3 has 15 residues. The V gene's germline CDR1 is ENHRY and CDR2 SYGVKD. DNA for the CDR3: TGTGCCATCAGCGAGGGGACTTGGACGACCTACGAGCAGTACTTC. Residues: CAISEGTWTTYEQYF.

This clone appeared a few times. The V call is TRBV10-1, the J call TRBJ2-2; D is unclear. The CDR3 extends over 13 amino acids. Germline V gene sequence: CDR1 WNHNN, CDR2 SYGVQD (reference sequence). V was cut by 6 bases and J by 2 bases, with 7 bases left in between. DNA of the CDR3: TGCGCCAGCAGCCAGACTAACACCGGGGAGCTGTTTTTT. It encodes CASSQTNTGELFF.

This chain uses TRBV7-2 with TRBJ2-2; D gene uncertain. CDR1 and CDR2 from the germline V gene are SGHTA and FQGNSA. The CDR3 runs 16 residues. V dropped 5 bases and J dropped 0 bases, with 13 bases sitting between them. This chain's CDR3 is CASSPSVIANTGELFF. The CDR3 coding sequence is TGTGCCAGCAGCCCTTCGGTGATCGCGAACACCGGGGAGCTGTTTTTT.

The gene calls are TRBV28 and TRBJ1-4, with D unclear. The CDR3 is 15 residues long. Trimming removed 5 bases from V and 0 bases from J, with 10 bases in between. Per germline, CDR1 MDHEN and CDR2 SYDVKM. In DNA, the CDR3 is TGTGCCAGCAGTAAAAACAGAGCAACTAATGAAAAACTGTTTTTT. This gives the protein CASSKNRATNEKLFF.

This chain connects TRBV9 to TRBJ2-3, with 11 nucleotides matching TRBD2. The ends lost 1 base at V and 1 base at J; junction bases unmatched: 2. CDR1 and CDR2 from the germline V gene are SGDLS and YYNGEE. This CDR3 contains 16 residues. CDR3 bases: TGTGCCAGCAGCGTAATAGCGGGAGGGCGCACAGATACGCAGTATTTT. Amino acid sequence: CASSVIAGGRTDTQYF.